Listed below are T cell receptor beta chains from one sample, sequenced in a study of beta chain features in type 1 diabetes. Measured with immunoSEQ multiplex PCR; TCRdb has only the in-frame clones, and not every one. The data hold some 350,000 clones, with approximately 13% observed a single time. The sample taken for sequencing was naive CD4+ T cells from blood. The receptor set was obtained from a woman in her late teens or twenties with type 1 diabetes. The CDR3 runs from the conserved cysteine through the conserved F or W. Fields, in order: clone size, D gene, V gene, J gene, CDR3 DNA, CDR3 protein. The D gene is left open where the match is weak. Clone size is shown for a subset of rows, as once, few, many or a class of expanded clone.

few	TRBD1	TRBV18	TRBJ2-3	TGTGCCAGCTCGCGGGACAGGGGAGGAGATACGCAGTATTTT	CASSRDRGGDTQYF
few	TRBD1	TRBV19	TRBJ1-1	TGTGCCAGTAGTCGGGGACAGCCTAGGAACACTGAAGCTTTCTTT	CASSRGQPRNTEAFF
-	-	TRBV5-1	TRBJ1-5	TGCGCCAGCAGCTTGGGCCCGGATCAGCCCCAGCATTTT	CASSLGPDQPQHF
once	-	TRBV10-3	TRBJ2-3	TGTGCCATCAGTGATCGAGGGATCACAGATACGCAGTATTTT	CAISDRGITDTQYF
few	TRBD1	TRBV7-2	TRBJ2-7	TGTGCCAGCAGCTTAGGTCCGCAGGGGGACAACGAGCAGTACTTC	CASSLGPQGDNEQYF
-	-	TRBV20-1	TRBJ1-1	TGCAGTGCTCAAAGGACAGTTGAAGCTTTCTTT	CSAQRTVEAFF
-	-	TRBV4-3	TRBJ1-1	TGCGCCAGCAGCCAAGGGAGCTTATTGAACACTGAAGCTTTCTTT	CASSQGSLLNTEAFF
few	-	TRBV5-1	TRBJ2-7	TGCGCCAGCAGCTTGGCGAGGGGGATAACCTACGAGCAGTACTTC	CASSLARGITYEQYF
-	TRBD1	TRBV7-2	TRBJ2-7	TGTGCCAGCAGCTCCTCAGACGGGACAGCTCGCTACGAGCAGTACTTC	CASSSSDGTARYEQYF
-	TRBD2	TRBV6-1	TRBJ2-7	TGTGCCAGCAGAGCGGGGAAGATCTACGAGCAGTACTTC	CASRAGKIYEQYF